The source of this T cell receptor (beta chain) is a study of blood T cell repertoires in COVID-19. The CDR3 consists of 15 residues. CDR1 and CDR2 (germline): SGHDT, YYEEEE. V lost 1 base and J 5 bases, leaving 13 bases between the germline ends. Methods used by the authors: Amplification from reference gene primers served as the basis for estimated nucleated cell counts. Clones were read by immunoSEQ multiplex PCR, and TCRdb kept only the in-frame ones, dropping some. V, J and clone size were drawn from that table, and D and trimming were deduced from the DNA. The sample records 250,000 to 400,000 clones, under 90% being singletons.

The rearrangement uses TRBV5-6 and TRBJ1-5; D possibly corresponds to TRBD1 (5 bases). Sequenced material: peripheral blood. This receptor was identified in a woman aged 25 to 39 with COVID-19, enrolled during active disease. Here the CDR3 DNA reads TGTGCCAGCAGCTTGAGGGGACTCAGGGATCAGCCCCAGCATTTT. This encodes CASSLRGLRDQPQHF.